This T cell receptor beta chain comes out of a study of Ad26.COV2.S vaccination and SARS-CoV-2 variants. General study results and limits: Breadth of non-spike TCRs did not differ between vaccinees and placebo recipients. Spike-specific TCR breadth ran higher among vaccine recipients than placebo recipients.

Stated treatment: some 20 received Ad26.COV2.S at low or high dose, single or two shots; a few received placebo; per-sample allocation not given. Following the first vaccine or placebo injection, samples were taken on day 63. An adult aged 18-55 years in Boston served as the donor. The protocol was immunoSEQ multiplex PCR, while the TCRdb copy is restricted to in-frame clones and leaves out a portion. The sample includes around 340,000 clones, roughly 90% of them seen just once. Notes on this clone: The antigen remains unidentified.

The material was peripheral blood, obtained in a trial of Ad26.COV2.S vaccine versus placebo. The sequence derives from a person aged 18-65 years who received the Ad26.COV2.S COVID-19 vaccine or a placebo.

The CDR3 is CASSFPGSPLHF. The CDR3 nucleotides are TGTGCCAGCAGCTTCCCGGGTTCACCCCTCCACTTT. This rearrangement joins TRBV7-9 to TRBJ1-6, with D unresolved. The germline CDR1 and CDR2 sequences are SEHNR and FQNEAQ (reference sequence). Trimming stripped 3 bases from V and 9 bases from J, with 6 bases between. This CDR3 has 12 amino acids.